This T cell receptor beta chain was recorded in a study of shared clonotypes between healthy human individuals. About the study: Donors were two women and a few men aged 18 to 49.

Details on this clone: Its antigen is unknown.

Study results and caveats: Tissue TCR repertoires likely differ from these blood-only repertoires.

The sorted-subset replicate PCRs were given about 200 ng DNA, which is approximately 30,000 T cell genomes. Only in-frame clones appear in the TCRdb table, and some are missing; sequencing was by immunoSEQ multiplex PCR. The data contain millions of clones, 80% to 95% of them singletons. The CDR3 is 12 residues long. Trimming pared 4 bases from V and 5 bases from J, leaving 8 bases between. Germline CDR1 is MGHDK and CDR2 is SYGVNS. The gene calls are TRBV25-1 and TRBJ1-2; D is undetermined. Sequencing used naive CD4+ T cells from PBMCs. Subset defined: CD45RA+ positively selected. This TCR came from a man younger than 35 in good health. Some clones in this sample may be carry-over from other donors' samples. In DNA, the CDR3 is TGTGCCAGCAGTGGGGTTGGGTATGGCTACACCTTC. This codes for CASSGVGYGYTF.